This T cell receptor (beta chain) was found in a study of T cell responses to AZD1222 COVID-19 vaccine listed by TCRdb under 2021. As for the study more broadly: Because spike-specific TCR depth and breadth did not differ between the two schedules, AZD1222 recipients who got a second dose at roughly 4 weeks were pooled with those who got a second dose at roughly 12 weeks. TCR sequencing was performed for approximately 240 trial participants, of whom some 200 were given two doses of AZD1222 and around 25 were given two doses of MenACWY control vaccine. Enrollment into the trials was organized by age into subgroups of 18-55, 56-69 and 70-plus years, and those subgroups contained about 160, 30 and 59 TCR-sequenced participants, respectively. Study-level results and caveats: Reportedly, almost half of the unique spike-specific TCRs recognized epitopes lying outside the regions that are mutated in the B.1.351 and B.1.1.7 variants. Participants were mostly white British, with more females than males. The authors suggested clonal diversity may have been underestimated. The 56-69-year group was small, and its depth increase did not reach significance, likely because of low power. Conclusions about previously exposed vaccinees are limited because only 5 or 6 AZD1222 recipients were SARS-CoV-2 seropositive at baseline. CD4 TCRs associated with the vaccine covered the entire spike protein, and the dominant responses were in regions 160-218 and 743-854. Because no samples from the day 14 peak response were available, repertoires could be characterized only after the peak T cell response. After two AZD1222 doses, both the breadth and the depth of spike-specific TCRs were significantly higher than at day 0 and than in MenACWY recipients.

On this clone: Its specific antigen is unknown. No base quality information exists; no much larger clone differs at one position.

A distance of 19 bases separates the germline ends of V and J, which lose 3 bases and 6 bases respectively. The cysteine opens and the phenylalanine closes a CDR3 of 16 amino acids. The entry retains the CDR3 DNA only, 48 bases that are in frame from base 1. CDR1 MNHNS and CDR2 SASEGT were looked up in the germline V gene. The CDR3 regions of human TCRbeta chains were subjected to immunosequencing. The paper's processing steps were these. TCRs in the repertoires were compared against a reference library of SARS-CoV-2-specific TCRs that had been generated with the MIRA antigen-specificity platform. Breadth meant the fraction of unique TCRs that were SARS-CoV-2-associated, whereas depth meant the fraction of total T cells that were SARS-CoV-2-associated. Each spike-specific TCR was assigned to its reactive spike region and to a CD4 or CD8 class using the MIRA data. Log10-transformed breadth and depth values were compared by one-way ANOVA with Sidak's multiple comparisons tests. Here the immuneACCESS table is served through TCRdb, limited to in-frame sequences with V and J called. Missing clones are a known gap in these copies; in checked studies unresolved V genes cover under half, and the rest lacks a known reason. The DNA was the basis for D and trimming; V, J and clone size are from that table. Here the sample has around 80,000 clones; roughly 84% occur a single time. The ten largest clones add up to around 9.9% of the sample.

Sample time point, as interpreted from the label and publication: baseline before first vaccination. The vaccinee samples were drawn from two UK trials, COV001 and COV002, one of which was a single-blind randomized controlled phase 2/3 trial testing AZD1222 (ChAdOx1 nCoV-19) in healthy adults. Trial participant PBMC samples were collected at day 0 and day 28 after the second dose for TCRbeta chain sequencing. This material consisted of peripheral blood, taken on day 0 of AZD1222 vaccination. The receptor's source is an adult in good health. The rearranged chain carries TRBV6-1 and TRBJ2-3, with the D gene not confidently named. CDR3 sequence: CASSDGVAPTADTQYF. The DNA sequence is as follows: TGTGCCAGCAGTGATGGAGTGGCCCCGACGGCGGATACGCAGTATTTT.